This TCR beta chain was obtained from a study of cytomegalovirus exposure and HLA in healthy donors. PCR amplification relied on 60 Vbeta primers (plus 13 Jbeta primers). Assay: immunoSEQ multiplex PCR; the TCRdb copy retains only in-frame clones and omits some. This sample contains 150,000 to 250,000 clones. Notes on the study in general: When the data were analyzed later, several of the most significant clusters appeared to be linked to common viral pathogens. Presence/absence analyses rested on an assumption that sequencing depth was roughly uniform across donors. An analysis was carried out later, and it reportedly showed fewer N-insertions in an Asian-associated ancestry cluster than the 666-donor mean.

Regarding this clone: Its antigen remains unknown.

The CDR3 sequence is 14 residues long. The germline CDR1 and CDR2 sequences are SGHDT and YYEEEE. V gave up 1 base and J gave up 5 bases, with 10 bases separating them. This receptor was identified in a boy younger than 18 in good health and CMV-seronegative. Source material: PBMCs. The J gene is TRBJ1-5, the V gene TRBV5-6, with unresolved D. CDR3: CASSLWAVHQPQHF. The CDR3 coding sequence is TGTGCCAGCAGCTTGTGGGCAGTCCATCAGCCCCAGCATTTT.